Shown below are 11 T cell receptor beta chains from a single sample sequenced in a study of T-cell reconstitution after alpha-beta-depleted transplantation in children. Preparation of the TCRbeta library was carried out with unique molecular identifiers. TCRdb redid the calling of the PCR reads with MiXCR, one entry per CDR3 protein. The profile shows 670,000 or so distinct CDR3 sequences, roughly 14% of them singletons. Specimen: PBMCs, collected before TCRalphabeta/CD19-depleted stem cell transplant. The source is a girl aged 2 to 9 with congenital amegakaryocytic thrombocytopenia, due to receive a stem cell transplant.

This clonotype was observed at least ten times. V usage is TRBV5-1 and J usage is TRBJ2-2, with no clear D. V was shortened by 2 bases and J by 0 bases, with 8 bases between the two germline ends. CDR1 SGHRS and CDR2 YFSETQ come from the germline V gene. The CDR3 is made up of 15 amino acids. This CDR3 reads CASSFGRSNTGELFF. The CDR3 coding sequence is TGCGCCAGCAGCTTCGGACGGTCGAACACCGGGGAGCTGTTTTTT.

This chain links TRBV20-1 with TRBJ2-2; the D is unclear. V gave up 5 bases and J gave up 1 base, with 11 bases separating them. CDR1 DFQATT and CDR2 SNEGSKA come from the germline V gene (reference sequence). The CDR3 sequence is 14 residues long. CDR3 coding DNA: TGCAGTGCTCCAGTGGGCATGAACACCGGGGAGCTGTTTTTT. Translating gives CSAPVGMNTGELFF.

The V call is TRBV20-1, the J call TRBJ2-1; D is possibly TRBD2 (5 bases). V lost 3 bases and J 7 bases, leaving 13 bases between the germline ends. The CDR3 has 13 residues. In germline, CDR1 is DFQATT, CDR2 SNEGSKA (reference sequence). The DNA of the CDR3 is TGCAGTGCTAGCCGGGAACATGGTAATGAGCAGTTCTTC. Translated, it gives CSASREHGNEQFF.

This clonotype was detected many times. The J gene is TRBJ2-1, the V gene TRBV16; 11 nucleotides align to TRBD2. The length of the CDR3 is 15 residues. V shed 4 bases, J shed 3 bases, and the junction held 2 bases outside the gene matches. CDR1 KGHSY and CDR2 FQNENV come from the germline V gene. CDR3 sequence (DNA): TGTGCCAGCAGCCCGACTAGCGGGAACTACAATGAGCAGTTCTTC. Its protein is CASSPTSGNYNEQFF.

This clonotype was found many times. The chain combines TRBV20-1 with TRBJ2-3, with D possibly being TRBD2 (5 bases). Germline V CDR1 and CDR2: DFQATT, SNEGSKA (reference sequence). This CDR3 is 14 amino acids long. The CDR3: CSLPSSGITDTQYF. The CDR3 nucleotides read TGCAGCCTACCCTCCAGCGGAATCACAGATACGCAGTATTTT.

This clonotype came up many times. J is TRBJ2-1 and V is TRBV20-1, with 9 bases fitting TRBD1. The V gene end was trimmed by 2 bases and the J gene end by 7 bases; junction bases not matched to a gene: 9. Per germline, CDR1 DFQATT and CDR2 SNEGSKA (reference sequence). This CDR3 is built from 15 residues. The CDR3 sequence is CSARPGGQGGNEQFF. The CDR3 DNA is TGCAGTGCTAGACCCGGGGGACAGGGAGGAAATGAGCAGTTCTTC.

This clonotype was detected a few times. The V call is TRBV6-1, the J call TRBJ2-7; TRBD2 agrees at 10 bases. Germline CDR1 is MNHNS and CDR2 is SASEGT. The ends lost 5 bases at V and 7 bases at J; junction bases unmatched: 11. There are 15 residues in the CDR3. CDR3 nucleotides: TGTGCCAGCAGTACAGCGGGAGGGCGGCTCGTAGAGCAGTACTTC. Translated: CASSTAGGRLVEQYF.

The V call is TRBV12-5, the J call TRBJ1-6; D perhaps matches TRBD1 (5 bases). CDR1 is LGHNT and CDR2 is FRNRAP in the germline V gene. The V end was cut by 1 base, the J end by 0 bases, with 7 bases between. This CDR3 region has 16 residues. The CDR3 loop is CASGLGQSSYNSPLHF. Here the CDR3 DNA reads TGTGCTAGTGGTTTGGGACAGAGCTCCTATAATTCACCCCTCCACTTT. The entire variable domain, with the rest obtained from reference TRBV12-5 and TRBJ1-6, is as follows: DARVTQTPRHKVTEMGQEVTMRCQPILGHNTVFWYRQTMMQGLELLAYFRNRAPLDDSGMPKDRFSAEMPDATLATLKIQPSEPRDSAVYFCASGLGQSSYNSPLHFGNGTRLTVT.

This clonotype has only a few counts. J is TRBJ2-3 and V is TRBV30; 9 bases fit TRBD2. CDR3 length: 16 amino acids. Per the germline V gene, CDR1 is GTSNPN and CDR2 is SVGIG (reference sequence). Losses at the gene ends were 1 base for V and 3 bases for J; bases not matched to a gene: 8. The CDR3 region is CAWSASGTSSTDTQYF. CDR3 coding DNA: TGTGCCTGGAGTGCCTCCGGGACTAGCAGTACAGATACGCAGTATTTT.

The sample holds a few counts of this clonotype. CDR3 DNA sequence: TGTGCCAGCAGTTGGCTGGGGCACAATGAGCAGTTCTTC. It codes for CASSWLGHNEQFF. The chain combines TRBV12-3 or TRBV12-4 with TRBJ2-1, with a weak D call TRBD1 (5 bases). V was clipped by 4 bases and J by 5 bases, with 9 bases between them. This CDR3 contains 13 residues.

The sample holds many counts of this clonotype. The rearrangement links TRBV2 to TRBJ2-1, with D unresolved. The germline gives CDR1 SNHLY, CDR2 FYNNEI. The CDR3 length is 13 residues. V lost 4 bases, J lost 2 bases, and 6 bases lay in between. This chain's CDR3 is CASSGGAYNEQFF. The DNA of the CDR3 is TGTGCCAGCAGTGGCGGAGCCTACAATGAGCAGTTCTTC.